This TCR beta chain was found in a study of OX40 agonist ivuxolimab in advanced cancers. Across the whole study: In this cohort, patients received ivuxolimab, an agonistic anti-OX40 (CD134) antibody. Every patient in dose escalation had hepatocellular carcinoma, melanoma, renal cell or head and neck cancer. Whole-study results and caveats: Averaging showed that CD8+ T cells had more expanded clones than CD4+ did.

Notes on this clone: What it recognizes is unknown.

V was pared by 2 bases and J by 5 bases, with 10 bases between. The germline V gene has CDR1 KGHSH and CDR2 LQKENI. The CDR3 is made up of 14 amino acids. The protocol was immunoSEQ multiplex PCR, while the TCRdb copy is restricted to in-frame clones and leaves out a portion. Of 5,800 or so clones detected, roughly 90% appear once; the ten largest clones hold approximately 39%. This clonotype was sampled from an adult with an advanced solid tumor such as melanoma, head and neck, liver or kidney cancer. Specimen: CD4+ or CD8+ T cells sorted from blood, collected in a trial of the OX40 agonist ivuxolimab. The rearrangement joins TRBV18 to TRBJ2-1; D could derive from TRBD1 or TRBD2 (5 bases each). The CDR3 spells CASSPEGRDNEQFF. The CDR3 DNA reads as TGTGCCAGCTCACCAGAGGGGCGGGACAATGAGCAGTTCTTC.